These T cell receptor beta chains were read from a single sample in a study of control samples from healthy donors and cancer patients. TCRdb's table, derived via immunoSEQ multiplex PCR, lists solely in-frame clones and lacks some. This table holds 40,000 to 55,000 clones, approximately 93% found once. Sequenced material: PBMCs. The origin of the receptors is a woman in her fifties or sixties with head and neck cancer. CDR3s include the opening cysteine and the closing phenylalanine or tryptophan. The D gene is left open where the match is weak.

TRBV11-2	TRBJ2-5	.	CASSLFSRETQYF
TRBV3-1/TRBV3-2	TRBJ2-7	TRBD2	CASSQTSGGAYEQYF
TRBV5-1	TRBJ2-1	TRBD1	CASSPGQSYNEQFF
TRBV3-1/TRBV3-2	TRBJ2-5	TRBD2	CASSRMQGGGAVETQYF
TRBV11-1	TRBJ2-7	.	CASSRAGLSYEQYF
TRBV2	TRBJ2-1	.	CASSEGQLGGAEQFF
TRBV9	TRBJ2-1	TRBD1	CASSVGTGGFRINEQFF
TRBV7-7	TRBJ2-7	.	CASSTSAASEQYF
TRBV28	TRBJ1-5	.	CASSFGQELYSNQPQHF
TRBV5-5	TRBJ2-3	.	CASSAGLVPTDTQYF
TRBV5-1	TRBJ1-1	.	CASSFQGSENAEAFF
TRBV4-1	TRBJ1-3	.	CASSQSPVPSGNTIYF
TRBV30	TRBJ2-1	TRBD2	CAWRRFSGSGWRYNEQFF
TRBV5-1	TRBJ2-3	.	CASSLVGGIDTQYF
TRBV24-1	TRBJ2-2	.	CAIINSNTGELFF
TRBV11-1	TRBJ2-7	TRBD1	CASSTGVSYEQYF
TRBV27	TRBJ1-1	.	CASSFSLGDTEAFF
TRBV20-1	TRBJ2-1	TRBD2	CSANDLAGGASYNEQFF
TRBV2	TRBJ1-1	.	CASSGLRDTEAFF
TRBV18	TRBJ1-1	.	CASSPGPVDTEAFF
TRBV28	TRBJ2-5	TRBD2	CASSPTSVEETQYF
TRBV27	TRBJ1-4	TRBD1	CASSFSGGNEKLFF
TRBV7-2	TRBJ2-7	TRBD2	CASSLRGDSSYEQYF
TRBV19	TRBJ1-2	.	CASRNPQVSGYTF
TRBV7-7	TRBJ2-5	.	CASSLGGDAETQYF
TRBV11-2	TRBJ2-2	.	CASSLRAGGTGELFF
TRBV11-3	TRBJ2-2	.	CASSSHRETGELFF
TRBV28	TRBJ2-4	.	CATQRAGAKNIQYF
TRBV21-1	TRBJ1-2	.	CASSKGRPVTFGYTF
TRBV19	TRBJ2-1	.	CASSLWTDNEQFF
TRBV11-3	TRBJ2-7	.	CASSPGPFYEQYF
TRBV25-1	TRBJ2-5	.	CASSGEGEETQYF
TRBV6-1	TRBJ1-2	TRBD1	CASSESVGTGGYGYTF
TRBV6-2/TRBV6-3	TRBJ2-5	.	CASSPSRETQYF
TRBV2	TRBJ1-2	.	CASGSRGSMNGYTF
TRBV5-4	TRBJ1-1	TRBD1	CASSLAKQGAGEAFF
TRBV6-6	TRBJ2-3	.	CASSYSLPTDTQYF
TRBV2	TRBJ2-7	.	CASSDRQFYEQYF
TRBV9	TRBJ1-3	.	CASSVRTGNTIYF
TRBV5-5	TRBJ2-7	.	CASSGGVMNDEQYF
TRBV30	TRBJ2-1	TRBD2	CAYHTGTSGRGAQFF
TRBV29-1	TRBJ1-6	.	CSASSSYNSPLHF
TRBV18	TRBJ1-1	TRBD1	CASSPGQGMNTEAFF
TRBV4-1	TRBJ2-7	.	CASSQGRDGTYEQYF
TRBV5-1	TRBJ2-7	TRBD1	CASSWDSLSYEQYF
TRBV5-1	TRBJ2-5	.	CASSLGTQETQYF
TRBV19	TRBJ2-7	.	CASSMRTGEQYF
TRBV29-1	TRBJ2-7	.	CSVHARAEQYF
TRBV7-9	TRBJ2-3	TRBD2	CASSLFSYSIAGTTDTQYF
TRBV5-1	TRBJ1-2	.	CASSLAGTFYGEITF
TRBV28	TRBJ2-3	.	CASSLLGVLSTDTQYF
TRBV2	TRBJ2-1	TRBD2	CASSEPLLAVSSYNEQFF